This T cell receptor (beta chain) derives from a study of blood T cell repertoires in COVID-19. Here immunoSEQ multiplex PCR was the method, and the copy in TCRdb shows in-frame clones only, minus some. The sample holds about 140,000 clones, less than 85% seen once. V gave up 4 bases and J gave up 3 bases, with 9 bases separating them. This CDR3 region has 13 residues. Germline lookup yields CDR1 SGHTA and CDR2 FQGNSA. The rearrangement uses TRBV7-2 and TRBJ1-2; D is unclear. The source material was peripheral blood. This receptor was identified in a woman of 80 years or more in a cohort sampled during active or convalescent COVID-19. The CDR3 spells CASSYGGDYGYTF. CDR3 nucleotide sequence: TGTGCCAGCAGCTACGGCGGGGACTATGGCTACACCTTC.